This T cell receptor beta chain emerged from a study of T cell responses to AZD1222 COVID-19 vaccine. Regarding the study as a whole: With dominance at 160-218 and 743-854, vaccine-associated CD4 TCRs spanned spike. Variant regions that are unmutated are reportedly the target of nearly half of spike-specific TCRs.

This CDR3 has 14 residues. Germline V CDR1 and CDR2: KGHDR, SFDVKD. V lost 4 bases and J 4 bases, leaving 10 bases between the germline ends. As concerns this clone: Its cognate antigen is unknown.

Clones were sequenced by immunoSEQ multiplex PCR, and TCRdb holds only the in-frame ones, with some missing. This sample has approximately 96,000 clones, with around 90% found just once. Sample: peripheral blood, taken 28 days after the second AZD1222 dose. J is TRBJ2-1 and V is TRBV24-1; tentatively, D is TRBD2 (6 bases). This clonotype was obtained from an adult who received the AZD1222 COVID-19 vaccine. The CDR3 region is CATSDPGVYNEQFF. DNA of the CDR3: TGTGCCACCAGTGACCCGGGGGTATACAATGAGCAGTTCTTC.